This TCR beta chain was obtained from a study of blood T cell repertoires in COVID-19. Turning to the study itself: The samples span acute and convalescent COVID-19 from the United States, Italy and Spain. The analysed material was cDNA or gDNA that came from T cells, B-cell-depleted T cells, or PBMCs.

Repertoires were generated with immunoSEQ multiplex PCR, while TCRdb's copy carries only in-frame clones and drops some. The table lists around 250,000 clones, roughly 85% of them singletons. Cohort allocation depended upon clinical history that participants reported. The CDR3 is 13 amino acids. Germline assignment: CDR1 LGHDT and CDR2 YNNKEL (reference sequence). V lost 1 base to trimming and J lost 4 bases; unmatched junction nucleotides: 0. The V call is TRBV3-1 (or the pseudogene TRBV3-2), the J call TRBJ2-5; 7 nucleotides line up with TRBD2. The receptor was derived from a woman aged 45-65 years who had recovered from COVID-19. The material sequenced was PBMCs or T cells enriched from blood (not recorded which). CDR3 DNA sequence: TGTGCCAGCAGCCAAGCGGGAGGAGAGACCCAGTACTTC. Translated: CASSQAGGETQYF.